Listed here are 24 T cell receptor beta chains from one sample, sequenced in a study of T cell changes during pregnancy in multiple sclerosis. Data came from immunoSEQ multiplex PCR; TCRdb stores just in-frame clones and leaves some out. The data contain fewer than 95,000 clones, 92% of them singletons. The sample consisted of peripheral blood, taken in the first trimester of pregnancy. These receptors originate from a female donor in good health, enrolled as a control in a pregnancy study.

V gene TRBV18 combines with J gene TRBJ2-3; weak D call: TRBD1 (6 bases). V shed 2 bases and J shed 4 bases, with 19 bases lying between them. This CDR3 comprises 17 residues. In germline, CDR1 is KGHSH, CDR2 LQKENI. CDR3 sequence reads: CASSPSSVSRGSDTQYF. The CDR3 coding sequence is TGTGCCAGCTCACCAAGTAGTGTATCGAGGGGGTCAGATACGCAGTATTTT.

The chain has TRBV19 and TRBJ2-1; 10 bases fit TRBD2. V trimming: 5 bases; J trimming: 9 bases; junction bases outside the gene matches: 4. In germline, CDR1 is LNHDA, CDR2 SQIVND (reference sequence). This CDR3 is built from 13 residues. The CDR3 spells CASSALAGSEQFF. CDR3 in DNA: TGTGCCAGTAGTGCACTAGCGGGATCTGAGCAGTTCTTC.

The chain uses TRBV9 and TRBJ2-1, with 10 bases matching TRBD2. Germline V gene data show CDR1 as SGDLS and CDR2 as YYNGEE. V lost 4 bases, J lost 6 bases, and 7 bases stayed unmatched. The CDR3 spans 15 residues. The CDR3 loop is CASSLAGTSVNEQFF. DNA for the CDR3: TGTGCCAGCAGCCTCGCCGGGACTAGCGTCAATGAGCAGTTCTTC.

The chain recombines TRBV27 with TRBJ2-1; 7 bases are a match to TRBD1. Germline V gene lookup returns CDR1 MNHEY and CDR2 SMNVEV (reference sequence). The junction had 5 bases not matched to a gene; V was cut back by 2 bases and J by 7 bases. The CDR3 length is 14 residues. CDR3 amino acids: CASSLRQGVNEQFF. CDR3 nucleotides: TGTGCCAGCAGTTTAAGGCAGGGGGTTAATGAGCAGTTCTTC.

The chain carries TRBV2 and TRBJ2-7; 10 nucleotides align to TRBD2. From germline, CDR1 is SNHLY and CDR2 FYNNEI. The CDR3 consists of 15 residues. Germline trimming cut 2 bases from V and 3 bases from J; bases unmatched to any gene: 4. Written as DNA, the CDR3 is TGTGCCAGCAGTGAATCTCTAGCGGGAGTCTACGAGCAGTACTTC. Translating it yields CASSESLAGVYEQYF.

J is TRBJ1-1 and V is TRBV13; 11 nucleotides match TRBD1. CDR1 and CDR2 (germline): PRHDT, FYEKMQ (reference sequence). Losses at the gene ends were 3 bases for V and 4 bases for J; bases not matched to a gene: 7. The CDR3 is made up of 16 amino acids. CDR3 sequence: CASSFGTGGLSTEAFF. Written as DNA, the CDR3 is TGTGCCAGCAGCTTCGGGACAGGGGGGTTGAGCACTGAAGCTTTCTTT.

CDR3 amino acids: CATKTEGGSGEKLFF. CDR3 bases: TGTGCCACTAAGACCGAAGGGGGTTCAGGTGAAAAACTGTTTTTT. The rearrangement links TRBV27 to TRBJ1-4; possibly TRBD1 for D (6 bases). Trimming took 10 bases from V and 7 from J, leaving 22 bases between them. The CDR3 consists of 15 residues. CDR1 is MNHEY, CDR2 SMNVEV, per germline (reference sequence). Drawing the rest from reference TRBV27 and TRBJ1-4, the complete variable domain is EAQVTQNPRYLITVTGKKLTVTCSQNMNHEYMSWYRQDPGLGLRQIYYSMNVEVTDKGDVPEGYKVSRKEKRNFPLILESPSPNQTSLYFCATKTEGGSGEKLFFGSGTQLSVL.

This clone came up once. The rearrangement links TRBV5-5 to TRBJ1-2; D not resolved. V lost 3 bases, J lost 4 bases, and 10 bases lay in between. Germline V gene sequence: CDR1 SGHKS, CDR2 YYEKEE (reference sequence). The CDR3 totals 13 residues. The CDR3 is CASSSTGGYGYTF. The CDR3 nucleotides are TGTGCCAGCAGCTCGACCGGAGGCTATGGCTACACCTTC.

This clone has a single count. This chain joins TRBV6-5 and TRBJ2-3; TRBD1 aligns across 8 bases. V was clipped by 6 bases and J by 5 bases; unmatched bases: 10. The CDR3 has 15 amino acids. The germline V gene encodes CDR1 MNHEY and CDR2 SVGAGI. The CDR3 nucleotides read TGTGCCAGCAGCGACGGGACAGGCGGGCTAGATACGCAGTATTTT. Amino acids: CASSDGTGGLDTQYF.

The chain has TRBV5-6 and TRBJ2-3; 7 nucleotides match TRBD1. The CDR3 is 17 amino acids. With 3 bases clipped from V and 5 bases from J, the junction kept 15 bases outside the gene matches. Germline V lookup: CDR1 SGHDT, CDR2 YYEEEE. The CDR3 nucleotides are TGTGCCAGCAGCTCCCCCCTTGTGGGACAGAGACGAGATACGCAGTATTTT. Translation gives CASSSPLVGQRRDTQYF.

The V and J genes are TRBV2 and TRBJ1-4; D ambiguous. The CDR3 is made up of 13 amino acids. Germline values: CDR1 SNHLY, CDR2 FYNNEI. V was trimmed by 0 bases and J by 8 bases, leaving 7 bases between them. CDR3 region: CASSEALREKLFF. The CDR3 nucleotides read TGTGCCAGCAGTGAAGCGCTTCGGGAAAAACTGTTTTTT.

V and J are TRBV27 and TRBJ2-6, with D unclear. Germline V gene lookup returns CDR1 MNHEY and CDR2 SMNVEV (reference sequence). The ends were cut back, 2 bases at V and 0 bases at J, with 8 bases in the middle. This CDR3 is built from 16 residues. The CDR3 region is CASSLGSGSGANVLTF. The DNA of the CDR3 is TGTGCCAGCAGTTTAGGGTCGGGCTCTGGGGCCAACGTCCTGACTTTC.

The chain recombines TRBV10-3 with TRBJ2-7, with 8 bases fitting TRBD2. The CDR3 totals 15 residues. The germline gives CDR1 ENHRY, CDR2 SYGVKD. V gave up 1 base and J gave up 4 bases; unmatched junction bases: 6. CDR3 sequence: CAISEFGLAGYEQYF. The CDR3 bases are TGTGCCATCAGTGAGTTCGGGCTAGCGGGTTACGAGCAGTACTTC.

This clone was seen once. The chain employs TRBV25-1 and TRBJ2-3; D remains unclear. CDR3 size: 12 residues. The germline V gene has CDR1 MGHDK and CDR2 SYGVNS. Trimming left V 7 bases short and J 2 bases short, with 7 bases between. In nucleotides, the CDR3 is TGTGCCAGCACGAAAGCCACAGATACGCAGTATTTT. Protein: CASTKATDTQYF.

The CDR3 spells CASSLDSGVYEQYF. CDR3 DNA: TGTGCCAGCAGCTTGGATAGCGGTGTTTACGAGCAGTACTTC. V is TRBV5-6 and J is TRBJ2-7; tentatively, D is TRBD2 (6 bases). The CDR3 is made up of 14 amino acids. CDR1 and CDR2 from the germline V gene are SGHDT and YYEEEE. Between the trimmed V and J ends, which lost 0 bases and 4 bases, there was a span of 11 bases.

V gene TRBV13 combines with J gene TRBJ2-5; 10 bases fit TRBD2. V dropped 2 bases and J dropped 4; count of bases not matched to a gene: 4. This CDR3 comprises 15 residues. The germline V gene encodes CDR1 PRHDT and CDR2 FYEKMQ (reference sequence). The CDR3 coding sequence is TGTGCCAGCAGCTTAAAAGCTAGCGGGAGAGAGACCCAGTACTTC. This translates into CASSLKASGRETQYF.

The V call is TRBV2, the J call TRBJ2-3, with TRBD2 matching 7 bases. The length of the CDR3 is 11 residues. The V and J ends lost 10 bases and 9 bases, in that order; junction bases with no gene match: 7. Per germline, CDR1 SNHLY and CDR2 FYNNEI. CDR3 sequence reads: CATLGGRTQYF. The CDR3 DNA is TGTGCCACCCTGGGGGGGAGAACGCAGTATTTT. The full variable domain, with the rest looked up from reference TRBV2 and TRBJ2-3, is EPEVTQTPSHQVTQMGQEVILRCVPISNHLYFYWYRQILGQKVEFLVSFYNNEISEKSEIFDDQFSVERPDGSNFTLKIRSTKLEDSAMYFCATLGGRTQYFGPGTRLTVL.

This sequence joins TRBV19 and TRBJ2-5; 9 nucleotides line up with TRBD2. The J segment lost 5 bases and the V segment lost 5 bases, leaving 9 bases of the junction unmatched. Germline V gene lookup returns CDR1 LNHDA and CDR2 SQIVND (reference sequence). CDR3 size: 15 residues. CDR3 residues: CASSFGLASYETQYF. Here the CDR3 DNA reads TGTGCCAGTAGTTTCGGACTAGCGAGTTACGAGACCCAGTACTTC. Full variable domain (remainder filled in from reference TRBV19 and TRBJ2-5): DGGITQSPKYLFRKEGQNVTLSCEQNLNHDAMYWYRQDPGQGLRLIYYSQIVNDFQKGDIAEGYSVSREKKESFPLTVTSAQKNPTAFYLCASSFGLASYETQYFGPGTRLLVL.

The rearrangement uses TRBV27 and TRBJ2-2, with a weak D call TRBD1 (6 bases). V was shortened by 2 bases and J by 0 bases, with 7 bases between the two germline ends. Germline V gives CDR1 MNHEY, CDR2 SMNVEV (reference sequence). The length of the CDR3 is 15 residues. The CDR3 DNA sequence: TGTGCCAGCAGTTTAGACAGGCCGAACACCGGGGAGCTGTTTTTT. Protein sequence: CASSLDRPNTGELFF.

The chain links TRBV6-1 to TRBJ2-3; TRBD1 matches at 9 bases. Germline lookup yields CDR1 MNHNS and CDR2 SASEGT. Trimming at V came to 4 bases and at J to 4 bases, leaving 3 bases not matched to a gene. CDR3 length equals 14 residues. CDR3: CASSGTGGADTQYF. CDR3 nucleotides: TGTGCCAGCAGTGGCACAGGGGGCGCAGATACGCAGTATTTT.

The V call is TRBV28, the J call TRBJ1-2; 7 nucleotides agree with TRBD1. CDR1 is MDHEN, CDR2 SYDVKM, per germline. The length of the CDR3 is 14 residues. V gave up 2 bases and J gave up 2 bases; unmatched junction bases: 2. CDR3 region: CASSLPGQNYGYTF. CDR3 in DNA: TGTGCCAGCAGTTTACCGGGACAGAACTATGGCTACACCTTC.

This CDR3 reads CASTGLAGVGEQYF. Here the CDR3 DNA reads TGTGCCAGCACCGGACTAGCGGGAGTTGGCGAGCAGTACTTC. The chain recombines TRBV6-5 with TRBJ2-7, with TRBD2 identical over 13 bases. After removal of 7 bases from V and 6 bases from J, the junction contained 6 bases not matched to a gene. CDR3 size: 14 residues. Germline V lookup: CDR1 MNHEY, CDR2 SVGAGI.

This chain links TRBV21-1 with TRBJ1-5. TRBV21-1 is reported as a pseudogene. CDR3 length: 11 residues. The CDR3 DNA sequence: TGTGCCACTACGTTAGATCAGCCCCAGCATTTT. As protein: CATTLDQPQHF.

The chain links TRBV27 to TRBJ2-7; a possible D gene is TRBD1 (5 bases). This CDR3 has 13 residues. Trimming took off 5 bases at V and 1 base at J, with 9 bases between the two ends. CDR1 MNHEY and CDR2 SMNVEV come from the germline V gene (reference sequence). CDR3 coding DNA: TGTGCCAGCAGTCTCCAGGGATCCTACGAGCAGTACTTC. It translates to CASSLQGSYEQYF.